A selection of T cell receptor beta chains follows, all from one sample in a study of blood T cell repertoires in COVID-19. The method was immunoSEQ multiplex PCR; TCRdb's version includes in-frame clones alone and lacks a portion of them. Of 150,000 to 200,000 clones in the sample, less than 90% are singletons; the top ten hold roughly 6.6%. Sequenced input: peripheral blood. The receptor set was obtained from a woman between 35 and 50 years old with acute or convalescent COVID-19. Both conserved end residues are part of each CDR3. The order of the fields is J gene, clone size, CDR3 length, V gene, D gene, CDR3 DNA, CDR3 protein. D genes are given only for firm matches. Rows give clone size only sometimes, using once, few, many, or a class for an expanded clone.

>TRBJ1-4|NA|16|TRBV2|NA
TGTGCCAGCAGGACTCCGGAGGTGAAGCCCCATGAAAAACTGTTTTTT
CASRTPEVKPHEKLFF
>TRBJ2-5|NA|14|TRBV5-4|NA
TGTGCCAGCAGCTCTGGACTATCGCAAGAGACCCAGTACTTC
CASSSGLSQETQYF
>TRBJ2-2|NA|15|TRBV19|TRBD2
TGTGCCAGTAGTGGGGGGGTGCGCGGCACCGGGGAGCTGTTTTTT
CASSGGVRGTGELFF
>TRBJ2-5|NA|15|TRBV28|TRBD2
TGTGCCAGCAGTTTAGGACGGGGGGGCAAAGAGACCCAGTACTTC
CASSLGRGGKETQYF
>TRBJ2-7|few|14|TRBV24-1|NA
TGTGCCGTAGGATCGGACAAGGCGTCCTACGAGCAGTACTTC
CAVGSDKASYEQYF
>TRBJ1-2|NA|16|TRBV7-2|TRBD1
TGTGCCAGCAGCTCAGGCGTGGGACAGGGACTTCGTGGCTACACCTTC
CASSSGVGQGLRGYTF
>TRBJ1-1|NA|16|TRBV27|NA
TGTGCCAGCAGTTTAAATAAGGGGGAATTAAACACTGAAGCTTTCTTT
CASSLNKGELNTEAFF
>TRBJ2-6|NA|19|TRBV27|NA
TGTGCCAGCAGTTCCCCCTCGTTTACGGGGTCCCCTGGGGCCAACGTCCTGACTTTC
CASSSPSFTGSPGANVLTF
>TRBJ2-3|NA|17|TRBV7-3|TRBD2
TGTGCCAGCAGCCAAGGGCCCCCGGGGGGGGGCACAGATACGCAGTATTTT
CASSQGPPGGGTDTQYF
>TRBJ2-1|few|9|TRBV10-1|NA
TGCGCCACCCCAAATGAGCAGTTCTTC
CATPNEQFF
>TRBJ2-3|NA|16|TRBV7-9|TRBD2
TGTGCCAGCAGCTTAAGTCTAGCGGGGGGTACAGATACGCAGTATTTT
CASSLSLAGGTDTQYF